This T cell receptor beta chain was recorded in a study of blood T cell repertoires in COVID-19 (dated by TCRdb to 2020 to 2021). Concerning the study at large: Samples from collaborators originated in the United States, Italy and Spain and spanned both the acute and convalescent phases of COVID-19. The material from the prospective study consisted of cDNA or gDNA derived from T cells, B-cell-depleted T cells, or PBMCs. The dataset comprised deeply sampled blood TCRbeta repertoires from subjects exposed to, actively infected with, or recovered from COVID-19. The repertoires were made available in a free public database intended to serve as a resource for research on the immune response to SARS-CoV-2. The samples were drawn from two sources: the first 160 participants of the ongoing ImmuneRACE study, and approximately 1,300 subjects contributed by 6 global collaborators. A de-identified subject ID, COVID-19 status, age in years and sex were almost always included in the sample metadata. Where available, HLA class I and class II types were obtained from metadata supplied by the sample provider rather than from assay-based typing. What the research found in general, with its limitations: The quantity of clinical and demographic metadata differed by source and by participant and was supplied without curation.

Worth noting for this clone: Its antigen is currently not known. No per-base quality is available; no much larger clone lies one base away.

The CDR3 goes from the cysteine to the phenylalanine over 14 residues. This entry keeps only the CDR3 DNA: 42 bases, framed from base 1. CDR1 ENHRY and CDR2 SYGVKD were looked up in the germline V gene. V is reduced by 4 bases and J by 4 bases, leaving a spacing of 11 bases between them. TCRbeta CDR3 regions were amplified from genomic DNA using the immunoSEQ Assay, a bias-controlled multiplex PCR. As for how the authors treated the data: Nucleated cell counts per sample were estimated from amplification of reference gene primers within the assay. To quantify the absolute abundance of each unique TCRbeta CDR3 rearrangement, sequence reads were collapsed and filtered. For each sample, productive Simpson clonality was calculated as the square root of Simpson's diversity index across productive rearrangements. This is the immuneACCESS table as TCRdb keeps it, with only in-frame sequences that have V and J called. A part of the clones is gone; compared with another copy, unresolved V genes explain less than half, and the rest is unexplained. Clone size and the V and J calls come from that table; the DNA yielded D and trimming. Present in this sample are approximately 83,000 clones, 70% to 90% of which were seen just once. About 6.7% of the sample is held by the ten biggest clonotypes.

Each collaborating institution followed its own protocols to collect whole blood in K2EDTA tubes. Collaborator samples were shipped for TCRbeta analysis as frozen whole blood, isolated PBMCs, or DNA extracted from either sample type. The sequence joins TRBV10-3 to TRBJ2-1, and TRBD2 may be the D gene, going by 6 matching bases. The specimen was peripheral blood. The clonotype comes from a man in his 70s with acute or convalescent COVID-19. The CDR3 region has the sequence CAISGGASYNEQFF. DNA sequence: TGTGCCATCAGTGGCGGGGCATCATACAATGAGCAGTTCTTC.